The 13 T cell receptor beta chains below come from one sample, sequenced in a study of blood T cell repertoires in COVID-19 (dated by TCRdb to 2019 to 2021). Library preparation employed the immunoSEQ multiplex PCR assay. This immuneACCESS table, as held by TCRdb, lists in-frame sequences with V and J called but not all clones. Of the missing ones, under half trace to an unresolved V gene in checked studies; the others have no known cause. The sample records some 110,000 clones, 65% to 80% of which are singletons. The top ten clones comprise 2% to 3% of the sample. The specimen sequenced was peripheral blood. The origin of the receptors is a man over 45 with acute or convalescent COVID-19.

The rearrangement links TRBV6-2 or TRBV6-3 to TRBJ1-6; no reliable D call. CDR3 size: 13 residues. CDR1 and CDR2 (germline): MNHEY, SVGEGT. The V end lost 6 bases, the J end lost 3 bases, and 6 bases lay between the germline ends. CDR3 nucleotides: TGTGCCAGCAGCAACATCTATAATTCACCCCTCCACTTT. Translation gives CASSNIYNSPLHF.

This clone was seen only a few times. This rearrangement joins TRBV4-1 to TRBJ2-7, with TRBD1 as a possible D gene (5 bases). In germline, CDR1 is MGHRA, CDR2 YSYEKL. V gave up 2 bases and J gave up 2 bases, with 13 bases separating them. CDR3 length: 15 residues. CDR3 sequence reads: CASSQQDTEPYEQYF. CDR3 nucleotide sequence: TGCGCCAGCAGCCAACAGGACACCGAACCCTACGAGCAGTACTTC.

The chain is built from TRBV5-1 and TRBJ2-3; 8 bases fit TRBD1. Trimming removed 0 bases from V and 2 bases from J; junction bases left unmatched: 8. Looked up from germline, CDR1 is SGHRS and CDR2 is YFSETQ. This CDR3 region has 17 residues. CDR3 nucleotide sequence: TGCGCCAGCAGCTTGGTCAACAGGGGGACCCCCACAGATACGCAGTATTTT. This gives the protein CASSLVNRGTPTDTQYF.

The CDR3 DNA follows: TGTGCCAGCAGCGAGACAGGGAACTATGGCTACACCTTC. Amino acid sequence: CASSETGNYGYTF. The J gene is TRBJ1-2, the V gene TRBV7-3; 7 bases are shared with TRBD1. The CDR3 loop spans 13 amino acids. Germline V gene data show CDR1 as SGHTA and CDR2 as FQGTGA. V gave up 5 bases and J gave up 2 bases; unmatched junction bases: 2.

The rearrangement joins TRBV6-1 to TRBJ2-2; D is perhaps TRBD2 (6 bases). Trimming took off 3 bases at V and 7 bases at J, with 15 bases between the two ends. The CDR3 covers 15 residues. Looked up from germline, CDR1 is MNHNS and CDR2 is SASEGT. DNA for the CDR3: TGTGCCAGCAGTGATTTAGGCGGGGCTATCGGGGAGCTGTTTTTT. The encoded protein is CASSDLGGAIGELFF.

The V call is TRBV5-5, the J call TRBJ2-2; 12 bases agree with TRBD2. The V gene end was trimmed by 3 bases and the J gene end by 1 base; junction bases not matched to a gene: 1. Per the germline V gene, CDR1 is SGHKS and CDR2 is YYEKEE (reference sequence). The CDR3 sequence is 16 residues long. CDR3 nucleotide sequence: TGTGCCAGCAGCTGGGGACTAGCGGGGAACACCGGGGAGCTGTTTTTT. Translated, it gives CASSWGLAGNTGELFF.

This clone was detected many times. The chain is built from TRBV2 and TRBJ2-7; 9 nucleotides agree with TRBD2. The V segment lost 3 bases and the J segment 2 bases; nucleotides outside the gene matches: 8. This CDR3 contains 16 residues. Germline V gene data show CDR1 as SNHLY and CDR2 as FYNNEI. CDR3 bases: TGTGCCAGCAGTGACTCCTTAAAGCGGGGGGCCTACGAGCAGTACTTC. Amino acids: CASSDSLKRGAYEQYF.

This chain uses TRBV18 with TRBJ1-2; D perhaps matches TRBD1 (6 bases). The V end lost 6 bases, the J end lost 4 bases, and 18 bases lay between the germline ends. The CDR3 is made up of 15 amino acids. CDR1 and CDR2 from the germline V gene are KGHSH and LQKENI. DNA for the CDR3: TGTGCCAGCTCTCCTCGGGGGGCTCCACGCTATGGCTACACCTTC. Encoded protein: CASSPRGAPRYGYTF.

The rearrangement joins TRBV9 to TRBJ2-5; 8 nucleotides line up with TRBD1. The CDR3 is 14 amino acids. V was pared by 4 bases and J by 4 bases, with 6 bases of the junction left unmatched. Germline V gene sequence: CDR1 SGDLS, CDR2 YYNGEE. CDR3 region: CASSISTGGETQYF. CDR3 in DNA: TGTGCCAGCAGCATTTCTACAGGGGGAGAGACCCAGTACTTC.

The rearrangement links TRBV28 to TRBJ2-2; the match to TRBD1 covers 10 bases. This CDR3 has 15 residues. With V trimmed by 6 bases and J by 5 bases, 6 bases remained unmatched. Germline CDR1 MDHEN, CDR2 SYDVKM. CDR3: CASSYDRGRTGELFF. CDR3 coding DNA: TGTGCCAGCAGCTATGACAGGGGGCGGACCGGGGAGCTGTTTTTT. The variable domain in full, with the rest retrieved from reference TRBV28 and TRBJ2-2, is DVKVTQSSRYLVKRTGEKVFLECVQDMDHENMFWYRQDPGLGLRLIYFSYDVKMKEKGDIPEGYSVSREKKERFSLILESASTNQTSMYLCASSYDRGRTGELFFGEGSRLTVL.

The chain has TRBV11-2 and TRBJ2-3; D is unresolved. The V end lost 5 bases, the J end lost 5 bases, and 8 bases lay between the germline ends. The length of the CDR3 is 12 residues. Germline CDR1 SGHAT, CDR2 FQNNGV. The CDR3 DNA reads TGTGCCAGCAGCCCAAACAAAGATACGCAGTATTTT. It yields the protein CASSPNKDTQYF.

The V and J genes are TRBV28 and TRBJ2-1; tentatively, D is TRBD2 (5 bases). The germline V and J ends were trimmed by 7 bases and 8 bases, with 12 bases remaining between them. Germline CDR1 MDHEN, CDR2 SYDVKM. CDR3 size: 12 residues. The DNA for the CDR3 is TGTGCCAGCAAAGGACTTAGGGATGAGCAGTTCTTC. It translates to CASKGLRDEQFF.

This chain uses TRBV6-4 with TRBJ2-6, with D hard to call. The CDR3 covers 16 residues. Per the germline V gene, CDR1 is MRHNA and CDR2 is SNTAGT. V shed 3 bases and J shed 3 bases, with 12 bases lying between them. The CDR3 loop is CASSENPLLGANVLTF. CDR3 DNA sequence: TGTGCCAGCAGTGAAAATCCCCTCCTTGGGGCCAACGTCCTGACTTTC.